This T cell receptor (beta chain) appears in the sequencing data of a study of read filtering for tumor transcriptome and immune sequencing. Overall study context: The cohort had about 16 men and approximately 14 women aged about 40 to 90, mean about 66 years. After DNase treatment, RNA was made into whole-transcriptome libraries. By R-ISS, stages I, II and III held around 8, 15 and 7 patients.

This CDR3 is built from 13 residues. V was clipped by 6 bases and J by 0 bases, with 11 bases between them. CDR1 and CDR2 (germline): SQVTM, ANQGSEA. Whole-study results and caveats: Dropping single-read clonotypes raised IR-seq and RNA-seq shared-clonotype correlation.

The library was built from 400 ng RNA with molecular barcoded adaptors for alpha/delta and beta/gamma chains. TCRdb recomputed calls from the reads with MiXCR, one row per CDR3 protein. The data show under 150,000 distinct CDR3 sequences, approximately 13% seen once. This clonotype was counted at least ten times. What it binds is unknown. This clonotype originated in a donor at least 40 years old with multiple myeloma. Sequenced input: a population of CD138-negative cells sorted from bone marrow. The chain recombines TRBV29-1 with TRBJ1-1; D unclear. The CDR3 region has the DNA TGCAGCGTCTCGGAACAGTTGAACACTGAAGCTTTCTTT. This codes for CSVSEQLNTEAFF.